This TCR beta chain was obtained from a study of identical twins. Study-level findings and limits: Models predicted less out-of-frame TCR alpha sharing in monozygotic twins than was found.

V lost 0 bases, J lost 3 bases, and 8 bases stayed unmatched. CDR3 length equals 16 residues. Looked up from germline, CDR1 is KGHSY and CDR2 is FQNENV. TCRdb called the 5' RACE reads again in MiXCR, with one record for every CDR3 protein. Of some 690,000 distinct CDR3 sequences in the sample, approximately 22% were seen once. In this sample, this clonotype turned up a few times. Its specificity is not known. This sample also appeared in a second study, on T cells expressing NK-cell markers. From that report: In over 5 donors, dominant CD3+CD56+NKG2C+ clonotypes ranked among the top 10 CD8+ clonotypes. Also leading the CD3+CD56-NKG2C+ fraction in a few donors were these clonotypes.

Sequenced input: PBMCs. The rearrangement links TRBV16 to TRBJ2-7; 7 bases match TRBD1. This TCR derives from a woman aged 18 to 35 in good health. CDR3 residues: CASSQSQRQGRYEQYF. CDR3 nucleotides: TGTGCCAGCAGCCAATCTCAGCGACAGGGACGCTACGAGCAGTACTTC.